The T cell receptor (beta chain) under discussion was sequenced for a study of read filtering for tumor transcriptome and immune sequencing. On the study more broadly: After DNase treatment, RNA was made into whole-transcriptome libraries.

Germline V CDR1 and CDR2: WSHSY, SAAADI. V lost 1 base, J lost 6 bases, and 2 bases stayed unmatched. The CDR3 is 15 residues long. The study's findings and limits: Even smaller IR-seq throughput identified most shared clonotypes. This fraction held mixed bone marrow immune cells after CD138-negative sorting.

This clonotype occurred many times. Its matching antigen is unknown. This library used 300 to 450 ng RNA and molecular barcoded adaptors spanning alpha/delta and beta/gamma chains. TCRdb re-called the reads through MiXCR, storing one row per CDR3 protein. The sample contains 39,000 or so distinct CDR3 sequences, over 11% of which appear only once. Sequencing input: a population of CD138-negative cells sorted from bone marrow. This rearrangement joins TRBV10-2 to TRBJ2-7; 14 bases align to TRBD2. This receptor was obtained from a donor at least 40 years old with multiple myeloma. The CDR3 loop is CASSEWTSGRSEQYF. The CDR3 DNA is TGCGCCAGCAGTGAGTGGACTAGCGGGAGGAGCGAGCAGTACTTC.